A single sample gave rise to the 15 T cell receptor beta chains below, sequenced in a study of blood T cell repertoires in COVID-19 (dated by TCRdb to 2018 to 2021). The method behind the library was the immunoSEQ multiplex PCR assay. TCRdb stores this immuneACCESS table with in-frame sequences only. Part of the clones is absent; in the studies checked, under half of the shortfall reflects unresolved V genes, and no reason is known for the rest. The table for this sample lists roughly 430,000 clones; roughly 84% of them were counted only once. The ten largest make up 1.4% of the sample. The specimen was PBMCs or T cells enriched from blood (not recorded which). The receptors originated from a woman in her late teens or twenties who had been exposed to COVID-19.

The chain recombines TRBV28 with TRBJ1-5, with 8 positions matching TRBD1. The trim removed 6 bases at V and 3 bases at J, leaving 10 bases unmatched. The CDR3 covers 16 residues. Germline-derived CDR1 and CDR2 are MDHEN and SYDVKM. The CDR3: CASRLSTGALNQPQHF. The CDR3 nucleotides read TGTGCCAGCAGGCTGTCGACAGGGGCGCTCAATCAGCCCCAGCATTTT.

The rearrangement links TRBV28 to TRBJ2-5, with a possible D match to TRBD2 (6 bases). Per germline, CDR1 MDHEN and CDR2 SYDVKM. The CDR3 runs 14 residues. V gave up 5 bases and J gave up 5 bases, with 15 bases separating them. The CDR3: CASSPPGGWETQYF. The CDR3 nucleotides are TGTGCCAGCAGTCCCCCCGGGGGTTGGGAGACCCAGTACTTC.

This sequence joins TRBV6-1 and TRBJ1-1, with TRBD1 identical over 7 bases. The CDR3 contains 15 residues. Trimming took 1 base from V and 2 from J; bases not matched to a gene: 4. CDR1 is MNHNS and CDR2 is SASEGT in the germline V gene. The CDR3 DNA reads TGTGCCAGCAGTGAAGGCGGGACAGCCAACACTGAAGCTTTCTTT. Its protein product is CASSEGGTANTEAFF.

V is TRBV13 and J is TRBJ2-6, with 9 nucleotides matching TRBD1. The CDR3 length is 17 residues. Germline V gives CDR1 PRHDT, CDR2 FYEKMQ (reference sequence). V gave up 5 bases and J gave up 0 bases; unmatched junction bases: 5. CDR3 region: CASSPDRGDSGANVLTF. The DNA for the CDR3 is TGTGCCAGCAGCCCGGACAGGGGAGACTCTGGGGCCAACGTCCTGACTTTC.

CDR3 in DNA: TGTGCCAGTAGCGGGAGCAATGAGCAGTTCTTC. It encodes CASSGSNEQFF. This chain connects TRBV19 to TRBJ2-1, with D perhaps TRBD2 (6 bases). V lost 6 bases to trimming and J lost 6 bases, with 6 bases between them. CDR1 LNHDA and CDR2 SQIVND come from the germline V gene (reference sequence). This CDR3 spans 11 amino acids.

V and J are TRBV3-1 (or the pseudogene TRBV3-2) and TRBJ2-7; perhaps TRBD2 as D (6 bases). CDR3 length: 13 residues. CDR1 is LGHDT, CDR2 YNNKEL, per germline (reference sequence). V was pared by 6 bases and J by 0 bases, with 9 bases between. In nucleotides, the CDR3 is TGTGCCAGCAGGCCCGGGAGCTCCTACGAGCAGTACTTC. Protein: CASRPGSSYEQYF.

Points on this clone: Compared with germline, one end of the junction differs, possibly owing to a read error. The chain carries TRBV7-7 and TRBJ1-5; no firm D call. The CDR3 extends over 12 amino acids. Germline V gives CDR1 SSHAT, CDR2 FNYEAQ (reference sequence). CDR3 residues: CASSLEHQPQHF. In nucleotides, the CDR3 is TGTGCTAGCAGCTTAGAGCATCAGCCCCAGCATTTT.

The chain combines TRBV3-1 (or the pseudogene TRBV3-2) with TRBJ2-3; a possible D gene is TRBD2 (6 bases). Trimming pared 6 bases from V and 5 bases from J, leaving 21 bases between. The CDR3 totals 16 residues. The germline gives CDR1 LGHDT, CDR2 YNNKEL (reference sequence). This CDR3 reads CASRLGTSIGGDTQYF. Written as DNA, the CDR3 is TGTGCCAGCAGGTTAGGGACTTCCATTGGGGGAGATACGCAGTATTTT.

This chain links TRBV7-2 with TRBJ2-7; 10 nucleotides agree with TRBD2. The CDR3 is 16 residues long. Germline V gene data show CDR1 as SGHTA and CDR2 as FQGNSA. With 5 bases clipped from V and 5 bases from J, the junction kept 12 bases outside the gene matches. The CDR3 DNA sequence: TGTGCCAGCAGCGGACCTCCAGCGGGAGGGTTTAACGAGCAGTACTTC. Its translation is CASSGPPAGGFNEQYF.

V and J are TRBV23-1 and TRBJ1-2; D perhaps matches TRBD1 (6 bases). TRBV23-1 is filed as an ORF, its function uncertain. The CDR3 runs to 19 residues. The ends were cut back, 0 bases at V and 0 bases at J, with 20 bases in the middle. This CDR3 reads CASSQSKVLGYRANYGYTF. The CDR3 DNA is TGCGCCAGCAGTCAATCGAAGGTTTTGGGTTACAGGGCTAACTATGGCTACACCTTC.

V and J are TRBV6-1 and TRBJ2-2, with a possible D match to TRBD2 (6 bases). The CDR3 extends over 16 amino acids. Germline V gene data show CDR1 as MNHNS and CDR2 as SASEGT. V dropped 4 bases and J dropped 5 bases, with 17 bases sitting between them. CDR3 DNA sequence: TGTGCCAGCAGTGCTAGGGGACTTTCCTGGACCGGGGAGCTGTTTTTT. Protein sequence: CASSARGLSWTGELFF.

This rearrangement joins TRBV19 to TRBJ1-4; 7 bases are shared with TRBD1. Looked up from germline, CDR1 is LNHDA and CDR2 is SQIVND (reference sequence). The ends lost 6 bases at V and 5 bases at J; junction bases unmatched: 9. This CDR3 region has 15 residues. CDR3 residues: CASSRPGQQNEKLFF. The CDR3 DNA reads as TGTGCCAGTAGCAGACCGGGACAGCAAAATGAAAAACTGTTTTTT.

V gene TRBV7-9 combines with J gene TRBJ2-7; TRBD2 agrees at 7 bases. CDR1 and CDR2 from the germline V gene are SEHNR and FQNEAQ (reference sequence). CDR3 size: 14 residues. The V and J ends lost 3 bases and 2 bases, in that order; junction bases with no gene match: 4. The CDR3 region is CASSFLAAPYEQYF. The CDR3 DNA follows: TGTGCCAGCAGCTTCCTAGCGGCTCCCTACGAGCAGTACTTC.

The chain uses TRBV5-1 and TRBJ1-6, with 9 bases identical to TRBD1. The CDR3 sequence is 17 residues long. The germline V gene has CDR1 SGHRS and CDR2 YFSETQ. V trimming: 1 base; J trimming: 7 bases; junction bases outside the gene matches: 9. In DNA, the CDR3 is TGCGCCAGCAGCTTGATCACCGGGACAGGGAGCAATTCACCCCTCCACTTT. It codes for CASSLITGTGSNSPLHF.

V usage is TRBV30 and J usage is TRBJ2-4; tentatively, D is TRBD2 (7 bases). V was cut by 0 bases and J by 6 bases, with 9 bases left in between. The CDR3 totals 13 residues. CDR1 is GTSNPN and CDR2 is SVGIG in the germline V gene (reference sequence). The CDR3 bases are TGTGCCTGGAGTGTGGGGGGGCCAAACATTCAGTACTTC. Translating it yields CAWSVGGPNIQYF.